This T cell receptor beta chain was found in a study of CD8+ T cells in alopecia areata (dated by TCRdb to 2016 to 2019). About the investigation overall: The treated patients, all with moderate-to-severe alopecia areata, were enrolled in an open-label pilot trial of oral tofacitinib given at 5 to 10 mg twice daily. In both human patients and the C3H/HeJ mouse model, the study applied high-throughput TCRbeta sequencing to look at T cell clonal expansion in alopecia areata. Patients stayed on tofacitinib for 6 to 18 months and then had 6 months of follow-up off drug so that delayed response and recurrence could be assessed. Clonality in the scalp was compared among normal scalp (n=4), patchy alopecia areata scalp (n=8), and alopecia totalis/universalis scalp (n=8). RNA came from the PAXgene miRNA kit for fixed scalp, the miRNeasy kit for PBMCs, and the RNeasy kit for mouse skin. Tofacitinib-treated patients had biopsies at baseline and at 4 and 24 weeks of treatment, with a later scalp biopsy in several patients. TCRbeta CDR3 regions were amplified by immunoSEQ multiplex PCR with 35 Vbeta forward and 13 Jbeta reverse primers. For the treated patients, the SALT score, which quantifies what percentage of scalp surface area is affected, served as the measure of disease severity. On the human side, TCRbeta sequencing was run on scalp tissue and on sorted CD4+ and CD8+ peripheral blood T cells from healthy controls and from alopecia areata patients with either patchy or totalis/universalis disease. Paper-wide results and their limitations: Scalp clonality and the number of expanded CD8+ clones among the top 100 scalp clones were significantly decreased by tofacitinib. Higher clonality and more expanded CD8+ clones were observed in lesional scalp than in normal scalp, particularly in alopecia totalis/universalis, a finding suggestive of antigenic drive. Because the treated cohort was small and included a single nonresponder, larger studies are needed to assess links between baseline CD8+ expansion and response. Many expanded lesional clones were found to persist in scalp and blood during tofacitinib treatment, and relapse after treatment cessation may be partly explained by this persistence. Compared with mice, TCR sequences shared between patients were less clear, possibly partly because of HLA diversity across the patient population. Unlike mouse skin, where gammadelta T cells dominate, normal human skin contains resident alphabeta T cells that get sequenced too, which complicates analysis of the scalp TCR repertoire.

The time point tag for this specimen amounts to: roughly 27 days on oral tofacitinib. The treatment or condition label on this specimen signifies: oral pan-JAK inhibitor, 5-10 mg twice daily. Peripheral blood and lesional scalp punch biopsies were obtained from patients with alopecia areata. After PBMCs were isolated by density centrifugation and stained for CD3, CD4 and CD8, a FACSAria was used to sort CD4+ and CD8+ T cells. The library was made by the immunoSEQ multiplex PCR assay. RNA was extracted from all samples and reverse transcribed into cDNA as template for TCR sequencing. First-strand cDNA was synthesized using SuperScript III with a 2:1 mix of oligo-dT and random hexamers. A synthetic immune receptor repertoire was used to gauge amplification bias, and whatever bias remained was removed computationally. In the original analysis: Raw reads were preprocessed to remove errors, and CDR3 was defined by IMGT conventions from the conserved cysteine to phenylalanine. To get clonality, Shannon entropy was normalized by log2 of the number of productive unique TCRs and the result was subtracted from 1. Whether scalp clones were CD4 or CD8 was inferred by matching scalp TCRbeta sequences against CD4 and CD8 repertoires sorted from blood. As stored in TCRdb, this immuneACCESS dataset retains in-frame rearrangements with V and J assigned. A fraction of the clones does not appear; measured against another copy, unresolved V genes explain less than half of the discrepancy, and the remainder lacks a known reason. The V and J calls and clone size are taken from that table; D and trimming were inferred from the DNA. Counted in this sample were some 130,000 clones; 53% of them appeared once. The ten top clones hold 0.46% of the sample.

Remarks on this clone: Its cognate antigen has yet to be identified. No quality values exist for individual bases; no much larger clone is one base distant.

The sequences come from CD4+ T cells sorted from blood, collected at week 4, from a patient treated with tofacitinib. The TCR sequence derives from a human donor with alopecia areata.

This receptor has the CDR3 CASSLVSGGTYEQYF. The DNA reads TGCGCCAGCAGCTTGGTTAGCGGGGGAACCTACGAGCAGTACTTC. Rearrangement joined TRBV5-1 to TRBJ2-7; TRBD2 matches 9 bases in the middle. Including the terminal cysteine and phenylalanine, the CDR3 comprises 15 residues. Of the read, only the CDR3 DNA is kept; its 45 bases are in frame from base 1. The germline V gene provides CDR1 SGHRS and CDR2 YFSETQ. Trimming takes 0 bases off V and 2 bases off J; junction bases not matched to a gene: 3.